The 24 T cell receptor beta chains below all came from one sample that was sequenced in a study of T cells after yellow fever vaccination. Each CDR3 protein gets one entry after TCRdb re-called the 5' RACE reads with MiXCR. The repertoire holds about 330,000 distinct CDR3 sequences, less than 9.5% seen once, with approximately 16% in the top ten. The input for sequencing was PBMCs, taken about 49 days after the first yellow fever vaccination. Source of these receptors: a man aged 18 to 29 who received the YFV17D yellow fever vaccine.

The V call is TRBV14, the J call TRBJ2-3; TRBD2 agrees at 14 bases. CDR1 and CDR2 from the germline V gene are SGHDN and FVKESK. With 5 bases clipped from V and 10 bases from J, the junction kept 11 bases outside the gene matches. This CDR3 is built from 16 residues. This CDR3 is CASSYGLAGGRQAQYF. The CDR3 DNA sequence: TGTGCCAGCAGCTATGGACTAGCGGGGGGAAGACAGGCGCAGTATTTT.

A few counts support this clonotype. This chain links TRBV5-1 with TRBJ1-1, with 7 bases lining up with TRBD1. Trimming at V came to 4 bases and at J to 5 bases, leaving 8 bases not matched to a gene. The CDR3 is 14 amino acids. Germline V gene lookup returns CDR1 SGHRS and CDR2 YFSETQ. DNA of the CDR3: TGCGCCAGCAGCCGCAGGGGGGATCGAACTGAAGCTTTCTTT. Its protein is CASSRRGDRTEAFF.

CDR3 loop: CASSYSTDTEAFF. In nucleotides, the CDR3 is TGTGCCAGCAGTTACTCGACCGACACTGAAGCTTTCTTT. The rearrangement joins TRBV6-5 to TRBJ1-1; no clear D gene. The CDR3 is 13 amino acids. Trimming pared 0 bases from V and 3 bases from J, leaving 5 bases between. The germline V gene has CDR1 MNHEY and CDR2 SVGAGI.

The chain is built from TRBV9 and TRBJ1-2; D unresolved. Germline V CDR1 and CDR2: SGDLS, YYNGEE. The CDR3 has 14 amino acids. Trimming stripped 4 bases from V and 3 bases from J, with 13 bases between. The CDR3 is CASSLKMADYGYTF. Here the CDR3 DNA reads TGTGCCAGCAGCTTAAAGATGGCTGACTATGGCTACACCTTC.

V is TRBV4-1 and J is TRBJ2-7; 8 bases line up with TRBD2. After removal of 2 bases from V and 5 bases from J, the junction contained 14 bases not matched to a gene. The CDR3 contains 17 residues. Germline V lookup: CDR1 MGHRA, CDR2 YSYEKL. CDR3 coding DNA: TGCGCCAGCAGCCAAAGTCCCGTCGCGGGGGGAGCCAACGAGCAGTACGTC. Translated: CASSQSPVAGGANEQYV.

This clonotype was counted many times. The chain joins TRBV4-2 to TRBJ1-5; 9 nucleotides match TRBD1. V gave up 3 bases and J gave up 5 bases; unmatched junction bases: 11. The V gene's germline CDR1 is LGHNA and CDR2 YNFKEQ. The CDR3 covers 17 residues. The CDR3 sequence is CASSHGQGLVADQPQHF. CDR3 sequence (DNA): TGTGCCAGCAGCCACGGACAGGGGTTGGTCGCAGATCAGCCCCAGCATTTT.

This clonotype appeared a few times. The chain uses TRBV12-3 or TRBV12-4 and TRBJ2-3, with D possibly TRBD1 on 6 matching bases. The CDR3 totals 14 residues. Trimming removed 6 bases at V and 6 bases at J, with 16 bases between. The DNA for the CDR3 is TGTGCCAGCAGGGGACAAGGAAGGGGGGATACGCAGTATTTT. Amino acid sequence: CASRGQGRGDTQYF.

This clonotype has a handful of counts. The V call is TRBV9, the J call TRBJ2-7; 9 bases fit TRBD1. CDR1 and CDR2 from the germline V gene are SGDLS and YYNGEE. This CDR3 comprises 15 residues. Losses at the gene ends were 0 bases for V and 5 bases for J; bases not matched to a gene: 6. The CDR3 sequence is CASSVAGQGLDEQYF. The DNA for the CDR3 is TGTGCCAGCAGCGTAGCGGGACAGGGTTTGGACGAGCAGTACTTC.

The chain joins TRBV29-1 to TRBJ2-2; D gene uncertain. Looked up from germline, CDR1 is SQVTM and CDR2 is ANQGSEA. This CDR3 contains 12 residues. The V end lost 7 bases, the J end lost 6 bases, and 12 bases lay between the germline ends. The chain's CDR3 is CSGLARAGELFF. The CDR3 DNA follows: TGCAGCGGGTTAGCCCGGGCCGGGGAGCTGTTTTTT.

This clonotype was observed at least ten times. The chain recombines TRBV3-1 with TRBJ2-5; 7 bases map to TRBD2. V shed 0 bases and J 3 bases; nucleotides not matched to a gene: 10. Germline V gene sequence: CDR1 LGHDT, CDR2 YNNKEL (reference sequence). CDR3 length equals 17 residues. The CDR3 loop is CASSQDARFAGEETQYF. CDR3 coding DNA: TGTGCCAGCAGCCAAGACGCAAGATTTGCGGGAGAAGAGACCCAGTACTTC.

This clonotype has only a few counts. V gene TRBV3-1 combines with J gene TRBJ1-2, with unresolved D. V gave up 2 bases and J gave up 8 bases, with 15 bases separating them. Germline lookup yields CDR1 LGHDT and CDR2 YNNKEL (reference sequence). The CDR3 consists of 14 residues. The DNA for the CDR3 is TGTGCCAGCAGCCAATCCGGCAGAACGGAAGGCTACACCTTC. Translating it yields CASSQSGRTEGYTF.

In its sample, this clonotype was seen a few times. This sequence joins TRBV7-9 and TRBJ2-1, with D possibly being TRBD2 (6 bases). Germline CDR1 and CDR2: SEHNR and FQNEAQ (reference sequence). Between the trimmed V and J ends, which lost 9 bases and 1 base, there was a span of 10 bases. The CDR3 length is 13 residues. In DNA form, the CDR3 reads TGTGCCAGTCGGGGGTTGTCCTACAATGAGCAGTTCTTC. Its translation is CASRGLSYNEQFF.

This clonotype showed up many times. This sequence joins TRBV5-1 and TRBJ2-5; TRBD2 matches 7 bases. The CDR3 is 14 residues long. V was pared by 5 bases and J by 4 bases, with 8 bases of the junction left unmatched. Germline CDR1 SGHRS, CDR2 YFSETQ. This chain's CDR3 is CASRPGLVGETQYF. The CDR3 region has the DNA TGCGCCAGCAGACCCGGACTAGTCGGAGAGACCCAGTACTTC.

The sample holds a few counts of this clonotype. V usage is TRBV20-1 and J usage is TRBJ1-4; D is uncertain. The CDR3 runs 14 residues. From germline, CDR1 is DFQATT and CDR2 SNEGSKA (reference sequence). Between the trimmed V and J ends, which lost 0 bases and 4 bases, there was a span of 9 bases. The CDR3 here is CSARETPSNEKLFF. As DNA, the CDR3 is TGCAGTGCTAGAGAGACACCCAGTAATGAAAAACTGTTTTTT.

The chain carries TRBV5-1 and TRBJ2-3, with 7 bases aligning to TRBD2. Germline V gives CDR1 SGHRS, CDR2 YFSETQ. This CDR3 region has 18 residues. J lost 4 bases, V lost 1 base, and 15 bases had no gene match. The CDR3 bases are TGCGCCAGCAGCTTGTTCCCCGATATGGGAGGGAACGCAGATACGCAGTATTTT. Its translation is CASSLFPDMGGNADTQYF.

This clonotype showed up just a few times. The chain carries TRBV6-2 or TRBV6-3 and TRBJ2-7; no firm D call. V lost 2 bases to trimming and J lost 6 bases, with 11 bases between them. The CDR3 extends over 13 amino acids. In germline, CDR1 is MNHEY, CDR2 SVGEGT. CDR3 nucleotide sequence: TGTGCCAGCAGTTACACTTTCACGGGCGAGCAGTACTTC. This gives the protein CASSYTFTGEQYF.

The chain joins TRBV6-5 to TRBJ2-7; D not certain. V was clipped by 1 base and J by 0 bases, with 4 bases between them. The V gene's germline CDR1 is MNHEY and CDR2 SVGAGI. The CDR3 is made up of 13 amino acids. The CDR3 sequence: CASSYLASYEQYF. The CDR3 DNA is TGTGCCAGCAGTTACTTGGCCTCCTACGAGCAGTACTTC.

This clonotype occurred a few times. CDR3: CASSFLAGNNEQFF. CDR3 DNA sequence: TGTGCCAGCAGCTTTCTAGCGGGGAACAATGAGCAGTTCTTC. The chain has TRBV5-4 and TRBJ2-1; TRBD2 agrees at 9 bases. The CDR3 consists of 14 residues. Per the germline V gene, CDR1 is SGHNT and CDR2 is YYREEE (reference sequence). Losses at the gene ends were 2 bases for V and 5 bases for J; bases not matched to a gene: 2.

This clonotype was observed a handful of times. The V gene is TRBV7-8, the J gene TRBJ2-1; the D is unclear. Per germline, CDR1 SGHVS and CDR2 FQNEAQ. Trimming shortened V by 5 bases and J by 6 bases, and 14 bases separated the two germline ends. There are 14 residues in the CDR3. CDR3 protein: CASSRGPGGNEQFF. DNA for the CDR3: TGTGCCAGCAGCCGTGGCCCCGGCGGCAATGAGCAGTTCTTC.

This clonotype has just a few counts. The DNA for the CDR3 is TGTGCCAGCAGTGCTACCCGGGACTACGGCAATGAGCAGTTCTTC. It encodes CASSATRDYGNEQFF. The gene calls are TRBV28 and TRBJ2-1; TRBD2 aligns across 7 bases. Germline V lookup: CDR1 MDHEN, CDR2 SYDVKM. This CDR3 has 15 amino acids. The V gene end was trimmed by 5 bases and the J gene end by 6 bases; junction bases not matched to a gene: 10.

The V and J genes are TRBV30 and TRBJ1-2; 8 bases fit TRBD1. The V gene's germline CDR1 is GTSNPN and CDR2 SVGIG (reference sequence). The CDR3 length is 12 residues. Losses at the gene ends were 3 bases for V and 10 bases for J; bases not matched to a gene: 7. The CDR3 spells CAWSAADRDYTF. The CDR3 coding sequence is TGTGCCTGGAGCGCGGCGGACAGGGACTACACCTTC.

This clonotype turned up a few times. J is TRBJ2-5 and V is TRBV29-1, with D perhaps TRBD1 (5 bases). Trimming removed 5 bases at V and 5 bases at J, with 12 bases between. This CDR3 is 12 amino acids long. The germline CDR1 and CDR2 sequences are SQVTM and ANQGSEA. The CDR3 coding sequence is TGCAGCGTTTGGGGCCCCGGGGAGACCCAGTACTTC. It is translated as CSVWGPGETQYF.

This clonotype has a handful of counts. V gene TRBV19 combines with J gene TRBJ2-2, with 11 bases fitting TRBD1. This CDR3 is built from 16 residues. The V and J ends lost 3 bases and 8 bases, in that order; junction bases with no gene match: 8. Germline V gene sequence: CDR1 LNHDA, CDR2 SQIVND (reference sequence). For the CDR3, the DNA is TGTGCCAGTAGTATTTCCGGGACAGGGGGAGTGGGGGAGCTGTTTTTT. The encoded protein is CASSISGTGGVGELFF.

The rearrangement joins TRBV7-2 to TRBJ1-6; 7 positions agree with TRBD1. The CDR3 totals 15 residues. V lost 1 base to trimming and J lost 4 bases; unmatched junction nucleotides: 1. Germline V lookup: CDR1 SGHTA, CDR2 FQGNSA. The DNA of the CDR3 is TGTGCCAGCAGCTTAGGGGGACAGTATAATTCACCCCTCCACTTT. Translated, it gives CASSLGGQYNSPLHF.